This T cell receptor beta chain was retrieved from a study of T cells after yellow fever vaccination (dated by TCRdb to between 2018 and 2021). General notes on the study: The SMART-Seq v4 Ultra Low Input RNA kit was used to prepare libraries from fractions with low cell numbers. To follow T-cell clones before and after both primary and booster YFV17D yellow fever vaccination, bulk TCR alpha and beta repertoires underwent longitudinal sequencing. Bulk PBMC replicates and cell subsets were isolated from blood drawn at multiple timepoints before and after both primary and secondary immunization. The cohort comprised two healthy male donors, one aged 18 to 29 and one aged 30 to 39 years.

TCR cDNA was made using 5'RACE template switching, a step that added a universal primer site and unique molecular identifiers. Priming of cDNA synthesis was performed from both the TCR alpha and TCR beta constant segments. Library amplification involved two PCR steps, and the second step added sample barcodes and sequencing adapters. Sequencing of the libraries was done on either Illumina HiSeq 2500 (2x100 bp) or NovaSeq (2x150 bp). The study's own analysis went as follows. Reads were demultiplexed and collapsed into UMI consensus sequences with MIGEC, and V(D)J alignment was performed with MiXCR. Using edgeR on replicate PBMC samples, clonotypes were called vaccine-responding if FDR was below 0.01 and the log2 fold change was above 5 up to day 15. Each bulk clonotype received a CD4 or CD8 identity based on whether the sequenced CD4 or CD8 repertoire contained that clonotype at higher abundance. The public sequencing data were trimmed at Q25 with fastp and processed into clonotypes with MiXCR by TCRdb, which kept only in-frame beta chains. Rows merge per CDR3 protein into single entries with the most common DNA and genes. TCRdb assigned the V and J calls; the authors' analysis was not used. For this sample the table gives roughly 330,000 distinct CDR3 sequences, of which roughly 7% were detected only once. The ten largest clones represent roughly a sixth of the sample.

This clonotype appeared many times. No antigen is known for it. The sample holds no much larger clone one base away, and base qualities are not on file. The treatment or condition label of this sample denotes: live attenuated yellow fever vaccine strain. At every blood-draw timepoint, two biological replicates of bulk PBMCs were collected. A standard Ficoll-Paque protocol was used to isolate PBMCs from peripheral blood. RNA was extracted with TriZol from bulk PBMCs, CD4 and CD8 fractions, and dextramer-positive and dextramer-negative fractions. CDR1 and CDR2 (SEHNR, FQNEAQ) derive from the germline V gene (reference sequence). Inclusive of the bounding cysteine and phenylalanine, the CDR3 is 14 residues long. The DNA shown is the 42-base CDR3, in frame from base 1. V loses 5 bases, J loses 5 bases, and the germline ends lie 15 bases apart. Points the paper makes about the study in general: Most clones expanded after primary vaccination (approximately 96% of CD4 and approximately 86% of CD8) were re-detected after the booster, suggesting that broad memory maintenance occurred. FACS-sorted repertoires could contain abundant contaminating clonotypes from the bulk population, so computational filtering was required. Only a couple of donors were included in the study, so the extent to which the findings can be generalized is limited. A small share of clonotypes occurred in both CD4 and CD8 compartments, likely arising from convergent recombination. Compared with the primary T-cell response, the secondary T-cell response was weaker but faster, peaking on day 5 rather than day 15.

Material: PBMCs, obtained more than 35 days after the first yellow fever vaccination. This receptor chain uses TRBV7-9 and TRBJ2-5, with no reliable assignment of the D segment. This clonotype was sampled from a man aged 18 to 35 who received the YFV17D yellow fever vaccine. The nucleotides read TGTGCCAGCAGCGGAAATGGCAGGCGCGAGACCCAGTACTTC. Translated, it reads CASSGNGRRETQYF.